This T cell receptor beta chain emerged from a study of CD8 T cells in ankylosing spondylitis. Study conclusions and caveats: Disease-associated clones were reportedly significantly overrepresented in matched ankylosing spondylitis synovial fluid.

This CDR3 has 12 amino acids. Germline V gene lookup returns CDR1 MNHNS and CDR2 SASEGT. The V gene lost 1 base and the J gene lost 2 bases, with 3 bases spanning the gap. This clonotype appeared a few times. The antigen is undetermined. Quantitative 5'-RACE with molecular barcodes was used to make the TCR beta libraries. TCRdb re-called the 5' RACE reads through MiXCR, storing one row per CDR3 protein. The sample holds under 250,000 distinct CDR3 sequences, around 10% seen once. This receptor was taken from a male donor with ankylosing spondylitis or in good health (not recorded which). The chain joins TRBV6-1 to TRBJ2-7; D call uncertain. The sample taken for sequencing was blood, either unsorted or a sorted T cell fraction (not recorded which). The CDR3 protein is CASSEVTYEQYF. For the CDR3, the DNA is TGTGCCAGCAGTGAAGTCACCTACGAGCAGTACTTC.